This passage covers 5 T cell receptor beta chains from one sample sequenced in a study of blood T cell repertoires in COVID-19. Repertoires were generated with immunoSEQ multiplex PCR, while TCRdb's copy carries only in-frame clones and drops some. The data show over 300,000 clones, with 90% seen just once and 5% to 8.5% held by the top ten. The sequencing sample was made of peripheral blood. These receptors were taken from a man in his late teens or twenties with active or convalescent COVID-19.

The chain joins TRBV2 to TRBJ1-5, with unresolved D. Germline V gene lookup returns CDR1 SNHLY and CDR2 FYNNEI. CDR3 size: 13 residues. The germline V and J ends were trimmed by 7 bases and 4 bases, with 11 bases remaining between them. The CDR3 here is CASNWAGNQPQHF. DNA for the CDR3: TGTGCCAGCAATTGGGCGGGGAATCAGCCCCAGCATTTT.

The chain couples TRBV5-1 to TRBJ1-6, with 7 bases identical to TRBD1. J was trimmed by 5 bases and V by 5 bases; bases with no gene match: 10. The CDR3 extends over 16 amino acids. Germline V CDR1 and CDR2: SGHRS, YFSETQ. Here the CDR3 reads CASREEGGKNNSPLHF. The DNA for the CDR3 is TGCGCCAGCAGGGAAGAAGGGGGCAAGAATAATTCACCCCTCCACTTT.

CDR3 in amino acids: CASSLVGGVGNEQFF. In DNA, the CDR3 is TGTGCCAGCAGCTTAGTAGGGGGTGTGGGCAATGAGCAGTTCTTC. The rearrangement uses TRBV11-3 and TRBJ2-1, with D possibly being TRBD1 (6 bases). The germline V and J ends were trimmed by 1 base and 6 bases, with 13 bases remaining between them. The CDR3 has 15 amino acids. CDR1 is SGHNT, CDR2 YENEEA, per germline.

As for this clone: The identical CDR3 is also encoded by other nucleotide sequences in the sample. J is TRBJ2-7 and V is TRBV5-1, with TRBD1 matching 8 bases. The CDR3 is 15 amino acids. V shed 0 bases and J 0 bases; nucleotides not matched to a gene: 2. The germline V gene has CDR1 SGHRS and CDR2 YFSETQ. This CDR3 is CASSLGGTGSYEQYF. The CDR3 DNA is TGCGCCAGCAGCTTGGGTGGGACAGGCTCCTACGAGCAGTACTTC.

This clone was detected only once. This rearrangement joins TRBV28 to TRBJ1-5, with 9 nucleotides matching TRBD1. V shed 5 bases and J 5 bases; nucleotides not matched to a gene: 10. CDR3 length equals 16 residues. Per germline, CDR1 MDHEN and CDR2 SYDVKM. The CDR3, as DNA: TGTGCCAGCAGTACCCCCACTGGACAGGGGTATCAGCCCCAGCATTTT. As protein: CASSTPTGQGYQPQHF.